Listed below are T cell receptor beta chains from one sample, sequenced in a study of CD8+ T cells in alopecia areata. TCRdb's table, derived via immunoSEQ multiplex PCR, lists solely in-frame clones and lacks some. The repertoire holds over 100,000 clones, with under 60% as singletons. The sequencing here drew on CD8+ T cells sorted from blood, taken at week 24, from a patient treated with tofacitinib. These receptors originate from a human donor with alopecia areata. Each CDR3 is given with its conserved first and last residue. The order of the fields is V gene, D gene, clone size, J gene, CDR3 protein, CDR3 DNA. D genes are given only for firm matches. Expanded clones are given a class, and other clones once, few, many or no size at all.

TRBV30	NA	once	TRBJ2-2	CAGQGTTNTGELFF	TGTGCCGGGCAAGGGACAACGAACACCGGGGAGCTGTTTTTT
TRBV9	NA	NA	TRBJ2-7	CASSVGEGYEQYF	TGTGCCAGCAGCGTAGGAGAGGGGTACGAGCAGTACTTC
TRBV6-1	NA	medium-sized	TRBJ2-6	CASSGHSGANVLTF	TGTGCCAGCAGTGGACACTCTGGGGCCAACGTCCTGACTTTC
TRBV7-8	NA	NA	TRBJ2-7	CASSFRSYEQYF	TGTGCCAGCAGCTTTAGAAGCTACGAGCAGTACTTC
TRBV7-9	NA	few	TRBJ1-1	CASSFSSEAFF	TGTGCCAGCAGCTTTTCTTCTGAAGCTTTCTTT
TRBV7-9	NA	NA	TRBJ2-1	CASSAELGGTYNEQFF	TGTGCCAGCAGCGCAGAGCTAGGGGGGACATACAATGAGCAGTTCTTC
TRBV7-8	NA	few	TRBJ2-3	CASSLAEGARDTQYF	TGTGCCAGCAGCTTAGCGGAAGGGGCAAGAGATACGCAGTATTTT
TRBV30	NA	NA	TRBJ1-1	CAWSGGLEAFF	TGTGCCTGGAGTGGGGGATTAGAAGCTTTCTTT
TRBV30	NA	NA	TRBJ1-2	CAWWFQGEMSYGYTF	TGTGCCTGGTGGTTCCAGGGCGAGATGAGCTATGGCTACACCTTC
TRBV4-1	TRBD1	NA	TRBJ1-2	CASSQRTGYGYTF	TGCGCCAGCAGCCAAAGGACAGGGTATGGCTACACCTTC
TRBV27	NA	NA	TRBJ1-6	CASSFSLEGNSPLHF	TGTGCCAGCAGTTTTTCGTTAGAGGGTAATTCACCCCTCCACTTT
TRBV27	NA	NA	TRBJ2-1	CATAEIGEGLDNEQFF	TGTGCTACAGCAGAAATCGGAGAGGGACTCGACAATGAGCAGTTCTTC
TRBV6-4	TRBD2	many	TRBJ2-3	CASSDGTSGGAVDTQYF	TGTGCCAGCAGTGATGGGACTAGCGGGGGGGCCGTAGATACGCAGTATTTT
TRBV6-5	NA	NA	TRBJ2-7	CASSTRWESDEQYF	TGTGCCAGCAGTACCCGGTGGGAATCCGACGAGCAGTACTTC
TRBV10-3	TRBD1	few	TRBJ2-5	CAITRDRGYEETQYF	TGTGCCATCACTCGAGACAGGGGGTATGAAGAGACCCAGTACTTC
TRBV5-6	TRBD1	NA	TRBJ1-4	CASSVDRGEKLFF	TGTGCCAGCAGCGTTGACAGGGGCGAAAAACTGTTTTTT
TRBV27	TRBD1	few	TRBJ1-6	CASSLRTGGAAPLHF	TGTGCCAGCAGTTTACGGACAGGGGGCGCGGCGCCCCTCCACTTT
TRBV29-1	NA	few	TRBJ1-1	CSVEPDSSTEAFF	TGCAGCGTTGAACCGGACAGTTCGACTGAAGCTTTCTTT
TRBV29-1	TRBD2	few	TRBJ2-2	CSVVGTSGANTGELFF	TGCAGCGTTGTTGGGACTAGCGGGGCAAACACCGGGGAGCTGTTTTTT
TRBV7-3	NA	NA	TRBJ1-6	CASSLVGGGSPLHF	TGTGCCAGCAGCTTAGTTGGGGGTGGGTCACCCCTCCACTTT
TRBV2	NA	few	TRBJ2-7	CASSDGAGESYEQYF	TGTGCCAGCAGTGACGGGGCAGGGGAATCCTACGAGCAGTACTTC
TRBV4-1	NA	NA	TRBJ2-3	CASSHRDRMGTDTQYF	TGCGCCAGCAGCCACCGAGACAGGATGGGCACAGATACGCAGTATTTT
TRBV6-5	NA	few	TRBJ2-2	CASSYSPSTGELFF	TGTGCCAGCAGTTACTCGCCCAGCACCGGGGAGCTGTTTTTT
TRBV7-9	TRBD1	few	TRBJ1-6	CASSSSRDRGIGWNSPLHF	TGTGCCAGCAGCTCATCCCGGGACAGGGGAATTGGTTGGAATTCACCCCTCCACTTT
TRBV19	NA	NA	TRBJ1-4	CASSSRSTNEKLFF	TGTGCCAGTAGCTCCAGGTCAACTAATGAAAAACTGTTTTTT
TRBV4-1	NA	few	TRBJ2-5	CASSQRASVQETQYF	TGCGCCAGCAGCCAAAGGGCTAGCGTGCAAGAGACCCAGTACTTC
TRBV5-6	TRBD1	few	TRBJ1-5	CASSSMTGGQPQHF	TGTGCCAGCAGCTCAATGACAGGGGGGCAGCCCCAGCATTTT
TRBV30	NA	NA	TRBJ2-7	CAWGTPWVYEQYF	TGTGCCTGGGGGACCCCCTGGGTCTACGAGCAGTACTTC
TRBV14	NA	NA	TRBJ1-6	CASSQDGGRVNSPLHF	TGTGCCAGCAGCCAAGATGGGGGGCGGGTTAATTCACCCCTCCACTTT
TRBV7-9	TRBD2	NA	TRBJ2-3	CASSLALRDYLTDTQYF	TGTGCCAGCAGCTTAGCCCTCCGGGACTACCTCACAGATACGCAGTATTTT
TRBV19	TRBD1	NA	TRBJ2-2	CASSQRDRGIPNTGELFF	TGTGCCAGTAGTCAACGGGACAGGGGAATCCCGAACACCGGGGAGCTGTTTTTT
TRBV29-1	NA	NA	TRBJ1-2	CSVVPRDDGYTF	TGCAGCGTTGTGCCTAGGGACGATGGCTACACCTTC
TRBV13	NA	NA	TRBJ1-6	CASSWGTGNSPLHF	TGTGCCAGCAGCTGGGGGACGGGAAATTCACCCCTCCACTTT
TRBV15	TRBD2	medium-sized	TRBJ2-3	CATSRDGGATDTQYF	TGTGCCACCAGCAGAGACGGGGGGGCCACAGATACGCAGTATTTT
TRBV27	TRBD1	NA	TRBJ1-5	CASSRQGGARDQPQHF	TGTGCCAGCAGTAGACAGGGTGGGGCGAGGGACCAGCCCCAGCATTTT
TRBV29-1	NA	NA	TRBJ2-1	CSVVKGHNEQFF	TGCAGCGTTGTCAAGGGACACAATGAGCAGTTCTTC
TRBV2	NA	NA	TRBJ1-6	CASSEVVSSYNSPLHF	TGTGCCAGCAGTGAAGTGGTGAGCTCCTATAATTCACCCCTCCACTTT
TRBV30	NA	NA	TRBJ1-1	CAWDETNTEAFF	TGTGCCTGGGATGAGACGAACACTGAAGCTTTCTTT
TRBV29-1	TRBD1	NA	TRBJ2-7	CSVGTGTYEQYF	TGCAGCGTTGGGACAGGGACCTACGAGCAGTACTTC
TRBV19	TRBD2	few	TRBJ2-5	CASKPLYSGGIQETQYF	TGTGCCAGTAAGCCGCTCTATAGCGGGGGGATCCAAGAGACCCAGTACTTC
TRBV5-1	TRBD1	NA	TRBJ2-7	CASSLGDRKSEQYF	TGCGCCAGCAGCTTGGGGGACAGGAAGAGCGAGCAGTACTTC
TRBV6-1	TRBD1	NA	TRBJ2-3	CASSAVPGQGDTQYF	TGTGCCAGCAGCGCCGTCCCGGGACAGGGAGATACGCAGTATTTT
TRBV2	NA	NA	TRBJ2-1	CASSDPRQTFSYNEQFF	TGTGCCAGCAGTGATCCGCGACAGACTTTCTCCTACAATGAGCAGTTCTTC
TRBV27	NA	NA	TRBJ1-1	CASSLMGQDTEAFF	TGTGCCAGCAGTTTAATGGGGCAAGACACTGAAGCTTTCTTT
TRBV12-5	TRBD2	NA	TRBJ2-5	CASGFPSGGLQETQYF	TGTGCTAGTGGTTTTCCTAGCGGGGGCCTACAAGAGACCCAGTACTTC